This record covers a single TCR beta chain. This sample was included in a study of blood T cell repertoires in COVID-19. Looking at the study overall: From T cells, B-cell-depleted T cells, or PBMCs came the material, which was cDNA or gDNA.

In the original processing: Reference gene primer amplification gave nucleated cell count estimates. The assay was immunoSEQ multiplex PCR, and TCRdb's table has in-frame clones only and misses some. That table supplies the V and J calls and clone size; D and trimming were determined from the DNA. The sample carries about 120,000 clones, around four fifths recorded once. Trimming removed 6 bases from V and 7 bases from J; junction bases left unmatched: 8. The germline V gene encodes CDR1 MNHEY and CDR2 SVGAGI. This CDR3 has 15 amino acids. V gene TRBV6-5 combines with J gene TRBJ2-1, with 11 bases matching TRBD2. The receptor's source is a human donor in a cohort sampled during active COVID-19. Sequencing input: peripheral blood. CDR3 sequence: CASRTLAGGSNEQFF. In nucleotides, the CDR3 is TGTGCCAGCAGGACATTAGCGGGGGGGAGTAATGAGCAGTTCTTC.